The 7 T cell receptor beta chains presented below share a single source sample, sequenced in a study of T cells in Graves' hyperthyroidism and ophthalmopathy. Amplification of TCR beta CDR3 regions used RNA as the template. The HTBI set primed first-round TCR CDR3 RT-PCR. TCRdb called the multiplex PCR reads again in MiXCR, with one record for every CDR3 protein. The repertoire includes roughly 360,000 distinct CDR3 sequences, approximately 13% of them detected once, and less than 25% sits in the top ten. The sequencing sample was made of blood. These receptors originate from a man in his thirties or forties with Graves' hyperthyroidism that later progressed to Graves' ophthalmopathy.

This clonotype was counted at least ten times. The rearrangement joins TRBV6-1 to TRBJ1-2, with TRBD1 identical over 7 bases. CDR3 size: 13 residues. CDR1 MNHNS and CDR2 SASEGT come from the germline V gene. The junction had 6 bases not matched to a gene; V was cut back by 4 bases and J by 7 bases. CDR3 protein: CASSGQGLRGYTF. The CDR3 DNA reads TGTGCCAGCAGTGGACAGGGACTGCGTGGCTACACCTTC.

V and J are TRBV10-3 and TRBJ1-6; D perhaps matches TRBD1 (6 bases). Trimming left V 7 bases short and J 9 bases short, with 13 bases between. CDR1 ENHRY and CDR2 SYGVKD come from the germline V gene. The CDR3 is 13 residues long. CDR3 nucleotides: TGTGCCATCACCCCGGGGGCGCCTTCACCCCTCCACTTT. The encoded protein is CAITPGAPSPLHF.

This clonotype showed up many times. The chain uses TRBV30 and TRBJ1-1; D gene unclear. The CDR3 loop spans 11 amino acids. Trimming took off 2 bases at V and 9 bases at J, with 10 bases between the two ends. The germline CDR1 and CDR2 sequences are GTSNPN and SVGIG (reference sequence). The CDR3 here is CAWSPLEKAFF. The CDR3 DNA reads TGTGCCTGGAGTCCTTTGGAAAAAGCTTTCTTT.

In its sample, this clonotype was seen many times. This sequence joins TRBV3-1 and TRBJ1-2; D is uncertain. CDR1 is LGHDT and CDR2 is YNNKEL in the germline V gene (reference sequence). This CDR3 is built from 14 residues. Between the trimmed V and J ends, which lost 4 bases and 5 bases, there was a span of 14 bases. The CDR3, as DNA: TGTGCCAGCAGCCCCGATTTTGGTTCATATGGCTACACCTTC. Its translation is CASSPDFGSYGYTF.

The chain combines TRBV5-6 with TRBJ2-3; 7 bases line up with TRBD2. Unmatched junction bases numbered 18, after V lost 2 bases and J lost 0 bases. Per the germline V gene, CDR1 is SGHDT and CDR2 is YYEEEE. The CDR3 is made up of 20 amino acids. CDR3 loop: CASSLGVFLSSGLSTDTQYF. Here the CDR3 DNA reads TGTGCCAGCAGCTTAGGGGTATTTTTGAGTAGCGGGTTGAGCACAGATACGCAGTATTTT.

In this sample, this clonotype turned up many times. The genes are TRBV7-9 and TRBJ2-3; D remains ambiguous. Trimming shortened V by 4 bases and J by 0 bases, and 11 bases separated the two germline ends. This CDR3 is 15 amino acids long. Germline loops: CDR1 SEHNR, CDR2 FQNEAQ (reference sequence). Here the CDR3 reads CASSYYTASTDTQYF. The CDR3 DNA is TGTGCCAGCAGCTACTACACGGCTAGCACAGATACGCAGTATTTT.

This clonotype appeared a few times. The chain combines TRBV7-9 with TRBJ2-3, with D possibly TRBD1 on 5 matching bases. Germline CDR1 is SEHNR and CDR2 is FQNEAQ (reference sequence). This CDR3 is built from 14 residues. Trimming pared 1 base from V and 5 bases from J, leaving 10 bases between. The CDR3 DNA follows: TGTGCCAGCAGCTTAGTAAGGGGTGGAGATACGCAGTATTTT. Protein sequence: CASSLVRGGDTQYF. Using reference TRBV7-9 and TRBJ2-3 for the parts outside the CDR3, the full variable domain is DTGVSQNPRHKITKRGQNVTFRCDPISEHNRLYWYRQTLGQGPEFLTYFQNEAQLEKSRLLSDRFSAERPKGSFSTLEIQRTEQGDSAMYLCASSLVRGGDTQYFGPGTRLTVL.